Listed here are 21 T cell receptor beta chains from one sample, sequenced in a study of blood T cell repertoires in COVID-19. Clones were read by immunoSEQ multiplex PCR, and TCRdb kept only the in-frame ones, dropping some. The sample shows approximately 200,000 clones, less than 90% of them seen only once. Sample: peripheral blood. Source of these receptors: a man aged 70-80 years with acute or convalescent COVID-19.

V and J are TRBV19 and TRBJ2-6; 7 nucleotides line up with TRBD1. The CDR3 runs to 15 residues. V trimming: 5 bases; J trimming: 3 bases; junction bases outside the gene matches: 4. Germline V CDR1 and CDR2: LNHDA, SQIVND (reference sequence). DNA of the CDR3: TGTGCCAGTAGTCTAACAGGGGATGGGGCCAACGTCCTGACTTTC. This codes for CASSLTGDGANVLTF.

The rearrangement uses TRBV11-2 and TRBJ2-2; D is possibly TRBD1 (5 bases). Germline V gene lookup returns CDR1 SGHAT and CDR2 FQNNGV. Trimming pared 3 bases from V and 4 bases from J, leaving 12 bases between. This CDR3 has 15 residues. The CDR3: CASSLFRATTGELFF. CDR3 nucleotides: TGTGCCAGCAGCTTGTTCAGGGCTACCACCGGGGAGCTGTTTTTT.

A word on this clone: At one end the junction does not follow the germline gene, possibly because of a read error. V usage is TRBV6-2 or TRBV6-3 and J usage is TRBJ1-5; D unresolved. CDR3 length equals 13 residues. From germline, CDR1 is MNHEY and CDR2 SVGEGT. The CDR3 DNA sequence: TGTGCCAGCAGCTACTACGGGGATCAGCCCCAGCATTTT. Its translation: CASSYYGDQPQHF.

Concerning this clone: Other DNA sequences in the sample encode the same CDR3. V and J are TRBV5-1 and TRBJ1-2, with unresolved D. This CDR3 has 13 residues. Trimming removed 2 bases from V and 3 bases from J, with 8 bases in between. CDR1 is SGHRS and CDR2 is YFSETQ in the germline V gene. In DNA, the CDR3 is TGCGCCAGCAGCTTAGACGGGGACTATGGCTACACCTTC. As protein: CASSLDGDYGYTF.

This clone was detected only a few times. V is TRBV7-9 and J is TRBJ1-5; TRBD1 matches at 10 bases. J gave up 6 bases and V 5 bases, and 4 bases lay outside the gene matches. The germline V gene encodes CDR1 SEHNR and CDR2 FQNEAQ (reference sequence). The CDR3 has 14 residues. The CDR3, as DNA: TGTGCCAGCAGCGCCGGGACAGGGGTTCAGCCCCAGCATTTT. Amino acids: CASSAGTGVQPQHF.

This chain connects TRBV2 to TRBJ2-3; 8 bases are a match to TRBD2. Germline loops: CDR1 SNHLY, CDR2 FYNNEI. With 6 bases clipped from V and 0 bases from J, the junction kept 2 bases outside the gene matches. The CDR3 covers 14 residues. CDR3 amino acids: CASRLAASTDTQYF. In nucleotides, the CDR3 is TGTGCCAGCAGACTAGCGGCTAGCACAGATACGCAGTATTTT.

CDR3 amino acids: CASSQVRDFYGYTF. CDR3 bases: TGCGCCAGCAGCCAAGTTCGGGACTTCTATGGCTACACCTTC. V gene TRBV4-1 combines with J gene TRBJ1-2; TRBD1 might be the D (5 bases). From germline, CDR1 is MGHRA and CDR2 YSYEKL. The CDR3 runs to 14 residues. Trimming removed 1 base at V and 4 bases at J, with 10 bases between.

V and J are TRBV29-1 and TRBJ1-2; D not resolved. Trimming removed 8 bases from V and 1 base from J, with 14 bases in between. CDR1 SQVTM and CDR2 ANQGSEA come from the germline V gene. The CDR3 has 13 amino acids. This CDR3 reads CSIRRQVNYGYTF. The DNA for the CDR3 is TGCAGCATCCGACGGCAGGTTAACTATGGCTACACCTTC. Together with reference TRBV29-1 and TRBJ1-2, the CDR3 gives the full variable domain: SAVISQKPSRDICQRGTSLTIQCQVDSQVTMMFWYRQQPGQSLTLIATANQGSEATYESGFVIDKFPISRPNLTFSTLTVSNMSPEDSSIYLCSIRRQVNYGYTFGSGTRLTVV.

This clone is a singleton in its sample. The rearrangement joins TRBV5-5 to TRBJ1-5; D perhaps matches TRBD1 (5 bases). The length of the CDR3 is 15 residues. Trimming removed 0 bases at V and 3 bases at J, with 10 bases between. Germline CDR1 SGHKS, CDR2 YYEKEE (reference sequence). The CDR3 loop reads CASSLGGSYNQPQHF. The CDR3 DNA is TGTGCCAGCAGCTTGGGGGGCAGCTACAATCAGCCCCAGCATTTT.

To note about this clone: This specimen includes other DNA sequences encoding the same CDR3. The genes are TRBV5-1 and TRBJ2-5; 7 nucleotides align to TRBD1. This CDR3 is 13 amino acids long. With 4 bases clipped from V and 4 bases from J, the junction kept 4 bases outside the gene matches. CDR1 is SGHRS and CDR2 is YFSETQ in the germline V gene. The CDR3 DNA follows: TGCGCCAGCAGCCGGGACAGAGCAGAGACCCAGTACTTC. As protein: CASSRDRAETQYF.

V and J are TRBV19 and TRBJ2-3; possibly TRBD1 for D (5 bases). V was trimmed by 8 bases and J by 9 bases, leaving 18 bases between them. The CDR3 length is 13 residues. From germline, CDR1 is LNHDA and CDR2 SQIVND (reference sequence). The CDR3, as DNA: TGTGCCAGTCGCAACGGGCTTAGGGGAACGCAGTATTTT. Amino acids: CASRNGLRGTQYF. Filled out from reference TRBV19 and TRBJ2-3, the complete variable domain reads DGGITQSPKYLFRKEGQNVTLSCEQNLNHDAMYWYRQDPGQGLRLIYYSQIVNDFQKGDIAEGYSVSREKKESFPLTVTSAQKNPTAFYLCASRNGLRGTQYFGPGTRLTVL.

The chain is built from TRBV4-2 and TRBJ1-5; 7 bases map to TRBD1. Germline CDR1 is LGHNA and CDR2 is YNFKEQ. The CDR3 has 15 residues. The V segment lost 0 bases and the J segment 4 bases; nucleotides outside the gene matches: 3. This chain's CDR3 is CASSQEETGNQPQHF. The CDR3 bases are TGTGCCAGCAGCCAAGAAGAGACAGGGAATCAGCCCCAGCATTTT.

V gene TRBV10-3 combines with J gene TRBJ1-5; D is unresolved. The germline gives CDR1 ENHRY, CDR2 SYGVKD. Trimming removed 10 bases at V and 4 bases at J, with 17 bases between. CDR3 length equals 14 residues. CDR3 protein: CASGSQFANQPQHF. In DNA, the CDR3 is TGTGCCAGCGGGTCGCAATTTGCAAATCAGCCCCAGCATTTT.

This chain links TRBV3-1 (or the pseudogene TRBV3-2) with TRBJ2-1, with TRBD2 identical over 12 bases. Germline V gene data show CDR1 as LGHDT and CDR2 as YNNKEL (reference sequence). The CDR3 is 17 amino acids. V gave up 4 bases and J gave up 2 bases; unmatched junction bases: 6. DNA for the CDR3: TGTGCCAGCAGCCTCCAAGGGACTAGCGGGCCCTACAATGAGCAGTTCTTC. Amino acids: CASSLQGTSGPYNEQFF.

CDR3 sequence reads: CASSLRSGYTF. The CDR3 DNA reads as TGTGCCAGCAGCCTTCGTAGTGGCTACACCTTC. The gene calls are TRBV12-3 or TRBV12-4 and TRBJ1-2; no definite D call. V was shortened by 6 bases and J by 7 bases, with 9 bases between the two germline ends. The CDR3 is made up of 11 amino acids.

The V and J genes are TRBV5-1 and TRBJ2-3; possible D gene TRBD1, 6 bases. The germline gives CDR1 SGHRS, CDR2 YFSETQ. V dropped 2 bases and J dropped 1 base, with 11 bases sitting between them. The CDR3 is made up of 15 amino acids. CDR3 region: CASSFGAGGTDTQYF. The CDR3 region has the DNA TGCGCCAGCAGCTTCGGGGCAGGGGGCACAGATACGCAGTATTTT.

Remarks on this clone: This could be a read error, since a much larger clone is one nucleotide away. The gene calls are TRBV2 and TRBJ1-2; TRBD1 matches at 8 bases. Germline-derived CDR1 and CDR2 are SNHLY and FYNNEI. The CDR3 sequence is 12 residues long. Germline trimming cut 4 bases from V and 5 bases from J; bases unmatched to any gene: 0. CDR3 coding DNA: TGTGCCAGCAGTGGACAGGGGTATGGCTACACCTTC. Its translation: CASSGQGYGYTF. The variable domain in full, completed from reference TRBV2 and TRBJ1-2, reads EPEVTQTPSHQVTQMGQEVILRCVPISNHLYFYWYRQILGQKVEFLVSFYNNEISEKSEIFDDQFSVERPDGSNFTLKIRSTKLEDSAMYFCASSGQGYGYTFGSGTRLTVV.

The rearrangement joins TRBV12-3 or TRBV12-4 to TRBJ1-1, with TRBD1 identical over 8 bases. The CDR3 loop spans 13 amino acids. Unmatched junction bases numbered 7, after V lost 4 bases and J lost 9 bases. CDR3 region: CASSSRTGLQAFF. CDR3 nucleotide sequence: TGTGCCAGCAGTTCTAGGACAGGGTTACAAGCTTTCTTT.

V and J are TRBV7-2 and TRBJ2-1, with D hard to call. With 2 bases removed from V and 7 bases from J, the gap between germline ends came to 6 bases. Germline lookup yields CDR1 SGHTA and CDR2 FQGNSA. This CDR3 has 12 residues. The CDR3, as DNA: TGTGCCAGCAGCTTATCCAGGAATGAGCAGTTCTTC. Translating it yields CASSLSRNEQFF.

The V call is TRBV11-3, the J call TRBJ1-2; a weak D match, TRBD1 (5 bases). Trimming took 3 bases from V and 8 from J, leaving 19 bases between them. The V gene's germline CDR1 is SGHNT and CDR2 YENEEA. The CDR3 contains 15 residues. CDR3 protein: CASSFPRQRPRGYTF. Written as DNA, the CDR3 is TGTGCCAGCAGCTTCCCAAGACAGCGCCCCCGAGGCTACACCTTC.

The chain carries TRBV6-1 and TRBJ1-5, with 11 bases fitting TRBD1. Unmatched junction bases numbered 6, after V lost 7 bases and J lost 4 bases. The CDR3 contains 15 residues. The germline V gene has CDR1 MNHNS and CDR2 SASEGT. CDR3 in DNA: TGTGCCAGCAAACGTGGGGACAGGGGGAATCAGCCCCAGCATTTT. As protein: CASKRGDRGNQPQHF.